This T cell receptor beta chain was recovered during a study of T cell repertoires in cytomegalovirus infection. Whole-study context: Based on public TCR beta signatures, there were indications of CMV infection and of a matching HLA type.

TCRdb ran MiXCR on the reads and lists one entry per CDR3 protein. Of 450,000 to 600,000 distinct CDR3 sequences listed, roughly 46% are singletons. CDR3 size: 14 residues. Trimming at V came to 0 bases and at J to 11 bases, leaving 5 bases not matched to a gene. Germline CDR1 is SGDLS and CDR2 is YYNGEE. With respect to this clonotype: What it recognizes is unknown.

Study results and limitations: Using cumulative public TCR beta family frequency, the authors identified those who carried CMV together with the relevant HLA. Clonotype analysis showed dominance of the ex vivo response by HLA-C-restricted CMV-specific TCR beta clonotypes.

The chain has TRBV9 and TRBJ1-6; 7 positions match TRBD1. The sequenced sample was cultured PBMCs, obtained from culture after CMV antigen stimulation. The origin of this receptor is a human donor in good health (CMV status not recorded). Some clones in this sample may be carry-over from other donors' samples. CDR3 coding DNA: TGTGCCAGCAGCGTAGGGCAGGGGGGTACACCCCTCCACTTT. Translating it yields CASSVGQGGTPLHF.